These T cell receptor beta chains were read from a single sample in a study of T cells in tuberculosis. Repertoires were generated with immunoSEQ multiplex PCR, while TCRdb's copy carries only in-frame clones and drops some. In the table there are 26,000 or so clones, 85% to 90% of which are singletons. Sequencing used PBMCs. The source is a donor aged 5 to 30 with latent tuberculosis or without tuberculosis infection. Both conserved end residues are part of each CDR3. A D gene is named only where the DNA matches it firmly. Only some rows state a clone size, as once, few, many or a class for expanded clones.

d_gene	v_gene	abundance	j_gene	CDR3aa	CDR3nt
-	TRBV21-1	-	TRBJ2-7	CASGGQGAPYEQYF	TGTGCCAGCGGTGGACAGGGGGCCCCCTACGAGCAGTACTTC
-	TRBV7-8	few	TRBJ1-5	CASSLDNNQPQHF	TGTGCCAGCAGCCTGGACAACAATCAGCCCCAGCATTTT
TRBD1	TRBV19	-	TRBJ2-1	CASSWLTGQGGNEQFF	TGTGCCAGTAGTTGGCTGACCGGACAGGGGGGGAATGAGCAGTTCTTC
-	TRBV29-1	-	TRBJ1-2	CSVVRGGYGGYTF	TGCAGCGTTGTTAGAGGGGGATACGGTGGCTACACCTTC
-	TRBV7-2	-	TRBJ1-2	CASSAPPADYGYTF	TGTGCCAGCAGCGCACCTCCGGCGGACTATGGCTACACCTTC
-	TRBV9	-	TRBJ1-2	CASSPGSGVAPWGGYTF	TGTGCCAGCAGCCCGGGATCAGGGGTCGCCCCGTGGGGAGGCTACACCTTC
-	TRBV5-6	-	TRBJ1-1	CASSLYSGALTLTTEAFF	TGTGCCAGCAGCTTGTATTCTGGGGCACTAACCTTGACGACTGAAGCTTTCTTT
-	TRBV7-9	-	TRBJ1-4	CASRGLSGAANEKLFF	TGTGCCAGCAGGGGCTTATCAGGGGCGGCTAATGAAAAACTGTTTTTT
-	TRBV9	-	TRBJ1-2	CASSVGQSYGYTF	TGTGCCAGCAGCGTAGGTCAGTCTTATGGCTACACCTTC
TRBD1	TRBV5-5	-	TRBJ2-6	CATGQGFLAGANVLTF	TGTGCCACCGGACAGGGGTTTCTCGCTGGGGCCAACGTCCTGACTTTC
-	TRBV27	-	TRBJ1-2	CASSLSTGPYGYTF	TGTGCCAGCAGTTTATCAACAGGGCCCTATGGCTACACCTTC
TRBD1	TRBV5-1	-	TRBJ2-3	CASSFTGAGADTQYF	TGCGCCAGCAGCTTCACAGGGGCAGGCGCAGATACGCAGTATTTT
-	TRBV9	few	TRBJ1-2	CASSGLSGTANYGYTF	TGTGCCAGCAGCGGATTATCAGGAACAGCTAACTATGGCTACACCTTC
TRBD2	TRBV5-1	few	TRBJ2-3	CASSTAPSAGGFTDTQYF	TGCGCCAGCAGCACGGCCCCCTCGGCGGGGGGGTTCACAGATACGCAGTATTTT
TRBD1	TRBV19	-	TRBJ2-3	CASTMDRVSTDTQYF	TGTGCCAGTACCATGGACAGGGTAAGCACAGATACGCAGTATTTT
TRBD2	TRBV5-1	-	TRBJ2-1	CASSPRGLQNEQFF	TGCGCCAGCAGCCCCCGGGGACTACAGAATGAGCAGTTCTTC
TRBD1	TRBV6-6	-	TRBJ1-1	CASSRDRGNTEAFF	TGTGCCAGCAGTCGCGACAGGGGTAACACTGAAGCTTTCTTT
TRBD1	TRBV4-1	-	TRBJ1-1	CASSQVAGGTEAFF	TGCGCCAGCAGCCAAGTGGCAGGGGGAACTGAAGCTTTCTTT
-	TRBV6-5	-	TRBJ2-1	CASSMGLPSYNEQFF	TGTGCCAGCAGTATGGGACTGCCGTCCTACAATGAGCAGTTCTTC
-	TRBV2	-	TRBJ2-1	CASRPTGIYNEQFF	TGTGCCAGCAGACCGACAGGAATATACAATGAGCAGTTCTTC
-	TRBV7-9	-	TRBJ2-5	CASSSDSPGRETQYF	TGTGCCAGCAGCTCGGACAGCCCGGGGCGAGAGACCCAGTACTTC
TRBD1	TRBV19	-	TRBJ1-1	CASTRQGWYTEAFF	TGTGCCAGCACCAGACAGGGGTGGTACACTGAAGCTTTCTTT
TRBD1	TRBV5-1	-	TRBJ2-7	CASSLAIQGVHEQYF	TGCGCCAGCAGCTTGGCCATACAGGGGGTCCACGAGCAGTACTTC
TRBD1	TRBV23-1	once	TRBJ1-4	CASSQSWTGGAYEKLFF	TGCGCCAGCAGTCAATCGTGGACAGGGGGGGCGTATGAAAAACTGTTTTTT
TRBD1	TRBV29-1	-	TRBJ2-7	CSVLRQGVGYEQYF	TGCAGCGTCCTACGACAGGGTGTGGGATACGAGCAGTACTTC
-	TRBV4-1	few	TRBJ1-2	CASSQDRGYGYTF	TGCGCCAGCAGCCAAGACAGGGGCTATGGCTACACCTTC
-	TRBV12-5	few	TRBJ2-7	CASGFEQGEQYF	TGTGCTAGTGGTTTTGAACAGGGCGAGCAGTACTTC
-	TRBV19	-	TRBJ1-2	CASRRGIVDGYTF	TGTGCCAGTAGAAGGGGGATAGTCGATGGCTACACCTTC
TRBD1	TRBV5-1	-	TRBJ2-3	CASSLEVRGQVDTQYF	TGCGCCAGCAGCTTGGAGGTCAGGGGGCAGGTGGATACGCAGTATTTT
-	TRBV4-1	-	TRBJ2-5	CASSQARTGETQYF	TGCGCCAGCAGCCAAGCCCGGACGGGGGAGACCCAGTACTTC
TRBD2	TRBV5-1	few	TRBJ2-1	CASSLGGGYNEQFF	TGCGCCAGCAGCTTGGGCGGGGGCTACAATGAGCAGTTCTTC
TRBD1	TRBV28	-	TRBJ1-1	CASSLDVQGGNTEAFF	TGTGCCAGCAGTTTGGATGTTCAGGGGGGCAACACTGAAGCTTTCTTT
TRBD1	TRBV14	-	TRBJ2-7	CASSQRSSDRYYEQYF	TGTGCCAGCAGCCAAAGGTCCTCGGACAGGTACTACGAGCAGTACTTC
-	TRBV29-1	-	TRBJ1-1	CSVVSGNTEAFF	TGCAGCGTTGTGTCGGGAAACACTGAAGCTTTCTTT
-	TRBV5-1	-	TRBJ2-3	CASRGQTSTDTQYF	TGCGCCAGCAGGGGGCAGACTAGCACAGATACGCAGTATTTT
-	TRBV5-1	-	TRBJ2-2	CASKGGDGGELFF	TGCGCCAGCAAGGGCGGGGATGGCGGGGAGCTGTTTTTT
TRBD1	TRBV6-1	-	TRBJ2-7	CASSHTGTGGYEQYF	TGTGCCAGCAGTCATACCGGGACAGGGGGTTACGAGCAGTACTTC
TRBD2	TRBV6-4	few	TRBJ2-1	CASSEEASGGYNEQFF	TGTGCCAGCAGTGAAGAGGCTAGCGGGGGGTACAATGAGCAGTTCTTC
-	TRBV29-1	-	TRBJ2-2	CSVVAQNTGELFF	TGCAGCGTTGTAGCGCAGAACACCGGGGAGCTGTTTTTT
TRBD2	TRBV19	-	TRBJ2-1	CASSIRSGTNYNEQFF	TGTGCCAGTAGTATCCGATCGGGGACTAACTACAATGAGCAGTTCTTC
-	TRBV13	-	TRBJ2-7	CASSQATVYEQYF	TGTGCCAGCAGCCAAGCGACAGTCTACGAGCAGTACTTC
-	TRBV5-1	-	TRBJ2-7	CASSFSGQRVGEQYF	TGCGCCAGCAGCTTCTCGGGACAAAGGGTGGGGGAGCAGTACTTC
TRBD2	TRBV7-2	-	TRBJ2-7	CASSPRLASYEQYF	TGTGCCAGCAGCCCTAGACTAGCATCCTACGAGCAGTACTTC
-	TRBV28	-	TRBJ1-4	CASSPPGVTNEKLFF	TGTGCCAGCAGTCCGCCAGGGGTGACTAATGAAAAACTGTTTTTT
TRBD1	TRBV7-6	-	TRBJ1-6	CASSSTGQDPSPLHF	TGTGCCAGCAGCTCAACCGGACAGGACCCTTCACCCCTCCACTTT
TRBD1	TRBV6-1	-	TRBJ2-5	CASSEVSGTAETQYF	TGTGCCAGCAGTGAAGTATCCGGGACAGCGGAGACCCAGTACTTC
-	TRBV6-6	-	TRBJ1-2	CASSYSDRNYGYTF	TGTGCCAGCAGTTACTCTGACAGGAACTATGGCTACACCTTC